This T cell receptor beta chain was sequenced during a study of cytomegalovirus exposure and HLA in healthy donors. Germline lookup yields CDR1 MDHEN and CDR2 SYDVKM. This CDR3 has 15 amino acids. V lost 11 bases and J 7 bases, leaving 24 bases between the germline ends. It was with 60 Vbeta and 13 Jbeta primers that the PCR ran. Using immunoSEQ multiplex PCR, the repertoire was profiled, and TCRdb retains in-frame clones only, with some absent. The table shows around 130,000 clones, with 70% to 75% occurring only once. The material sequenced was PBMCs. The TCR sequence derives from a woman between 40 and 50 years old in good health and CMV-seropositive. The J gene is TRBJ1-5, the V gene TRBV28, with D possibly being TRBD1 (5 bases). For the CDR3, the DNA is TGTGCCGCCAGTCTCCCGGGGGTTGATTCACAGCCCCAGCATTTT. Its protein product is CAASLPGVDSQPQHF.